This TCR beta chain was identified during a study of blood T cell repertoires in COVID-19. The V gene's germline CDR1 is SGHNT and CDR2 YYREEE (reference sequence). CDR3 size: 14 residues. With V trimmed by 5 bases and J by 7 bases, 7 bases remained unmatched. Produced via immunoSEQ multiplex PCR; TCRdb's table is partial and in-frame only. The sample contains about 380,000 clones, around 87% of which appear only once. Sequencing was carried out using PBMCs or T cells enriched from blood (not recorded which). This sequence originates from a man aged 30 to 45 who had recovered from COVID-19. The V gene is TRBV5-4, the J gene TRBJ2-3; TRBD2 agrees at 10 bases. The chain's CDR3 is CASSIAGGFYTQYF. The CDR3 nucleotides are TGTGCCAGCAGTATAGCGGGGGGTTTCTATACGCAGTATTTT.